The 9 T cell receptor beta chains reported below all come from one sample, sequenced in a study of Ad26.COV2.S vaccination and SARS-CoV-2 variants. Sequenced by immunoSEQ multiplex PCR; TCRdb stores in-frame clones only, minus some. The sample has approximately 480,000 clones, 87% seen once; the top ten hold roughly 13%. Treatment of the sample: about 20 received Ad26.COV2.S at low or high dose, single or two shots; 5 received placebo; per-sample allocation not given. Collection of the samples took place on day 63 after the first injection of vaccine or placebo. Sequenced here: peripheral blood, sampled in a trial of Ad26.COV2.S vaccine versus placebo. All receptors come from a person aged 18-60 years who received the Ad26.COV2.S COVID-19 vaccine or a placebo.

V usage is TRBV5-6 and J usage is TRBJ2-1; 7 bases match TRBD2. CDR1 and CDR2 from the germline V gene are SGHDT and YYEEEE. The CDR3 contains 16 residues. J gave up 0 bases and V 4 bases, and 7 bases lay outside the gene matches. Written as DNA, the CDR3 is TGTGCCAGCAGCAGGGACCGCGGGAGCTCCTACAATGAGCAGTTCTTC. Translated, it gives CASSRDRGSSYNEQFF. Filled out from reference TRBV5-6 and TRBJ2-1, the complete variable domain reads DAGVTQSPTHLIKTRGQQVTLRCSPKSGHDTVSWYQQALGQGPQFIFQYYEEEERQRGNFPDRFSGHQFPNYSSELNVNALLLGDSALYLCASSRDRGSSYNEQFFGPGTRLTVL.

V and J are TRBV6-1 and TRBJ2-1; the D gene is possibly TRBD1 (5 bases). The V and J ends lost 3 bases and 6 bases respectively, with 18 bases between them. The CDR3 has 16 residues. The germline V gene has CDR1 MNHNS and CDR2 SASEGT. CDR3 loop: CASSDVRQGPTNEQFF. CDR3 sequence (DNA): TGTGCCAGCAGTGACGTACGGCAGGGCCCAACCAATGAGCAGTTCTTC.

The V and J genes are TRBV24-1 and TRBJ2-3, with D possibly being TRBD1 (7 bases). The CDR3 runs to 16 residues. The V end was cut by 0 bases, the J end by 1 base, with 10 bases between. The V gene's germline CDR1 is KGHDR and CDR2 SFDVKD. This CDR3 is CATSDLRGTGTDTQYF. The CDR3, as DNA: TGTGCCACCAGTGATTTGCGGGGGACAGGCACAGATACGCAGTATTTT.

This sequence joins TRBV9 and TRBJ2-2; D is perhaps TRBD2 (6 bases). The ends were cut back, 0 bases at V and 9 bases at J, with 9 bases in the middle. Germline V gene data show CDR1 as SGDLS and CDR2 as YYNGEE. This CDR3 comprises 13 residues. CDR3 sequence reads: CASSVASARELFF. CDR3 bases: TGTGCCAGCAGCGTAGCTAGCGCCCGGGAGCTGTTTTTT.

The J gene is TRBJ2-7, the V gene TRBV28, with D possibly matching TRBD1 (7 bases). The V gene's germline CDR1 is MDHEN and CDR2 SYDVKM. V dropped 8 bases and J dropped 6 bases, with 14 bases sitting between them. The CDR3 totals 12 residues. CDR3 nucleotide sequence: TGTGCCAGCGACCAGGGGGGCGTCGAGCAGTACTTC. Amino acids: CASDQGGVEQYF.

V gene TRBV30 combines with J gene TRBJ1-1; D is uncertain. The germline CDR1 and CDR2 sequences are GTSNPN and SVGIG (reference sequence). The CDR3 length is 12 residues. V dropped 3 bases and J dropped 4 bases, with 9 bases sitting between them. The CDR3 loop reads CAWSQGGTEAFF. The CDR3 DNA is TGTGCCTGGAGCCAAGGAGGCACTGAAGCTTTCTTT.

This clone has a single count. V usage is TRBV7-6 and J usage is TRBJ2-7, with 9 nucleotides matching TRBD1. The germline V gene has CDR1 SGHVS and CDR2 FNYEAQ. The CDR3 has 15 residues. The trim removed 3 bases at V and 5 bases at J, leaving 8 bases unmatched. In nucleotides, the CDR3 is TGTGCCAGCAGCTTCCCGGACAGGGGAGTCCACGAGCAGTACTTC. Translating gives CASSFPDRGVHEQYF.

CDR3 in amino acids: CAWSPGLRDLWSNQPQHF. CDR3 bases: TGTGCCTGGAGTCCCGGATTAAGAGATTTGTGGAGCAATCAGCCCCAGCATTTT. The V gene is TRBV30, the J gene TRBJ1-5; unclear D gene. CDR3 size: 18 residues. Deletions cut 2 bases from V and 1 base from J, with 21 bases between. The germline gives CDR1 GTSNPN, CDR2 SVGIG (reference sequence).

In this sample, this clone turned up many times. The chain carries TRBV15 and TRBJ1-3; D not certain. Germline assignment: CDR1 LNHNV and CDR2 YYDKDF (reference sequence). This CDR3 spans 13 amino acids. V dropped 0 bases and J dropped 2 bases, with 2 bases sitting between them. This chain's CDR3 is CATSRDPGNTIYF. CDR3 nucleotide sequence: TGTGCCACCAGCAGAGACCCTGGAAACACCATATATTTT.